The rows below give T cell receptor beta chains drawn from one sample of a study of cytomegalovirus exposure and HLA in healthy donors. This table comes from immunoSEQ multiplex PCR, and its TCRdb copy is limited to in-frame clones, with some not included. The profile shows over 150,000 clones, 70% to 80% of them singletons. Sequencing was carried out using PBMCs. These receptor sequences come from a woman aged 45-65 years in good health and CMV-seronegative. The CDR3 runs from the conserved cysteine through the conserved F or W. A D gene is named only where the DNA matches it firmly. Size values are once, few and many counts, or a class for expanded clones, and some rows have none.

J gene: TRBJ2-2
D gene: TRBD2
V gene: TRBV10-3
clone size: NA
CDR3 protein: CAISESDGRGTGELFF
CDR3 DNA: TGTGCCATCAGTGAGTCCGACGGGAGGGGGACCGGGGAGCTGTTTTTT

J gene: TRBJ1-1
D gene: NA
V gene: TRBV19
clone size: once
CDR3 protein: CASRLAGWDTEAFF
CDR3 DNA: TGTGCCAGTAGGTTGGCAGGGTGGGACACTGAAGCTTTCTTT

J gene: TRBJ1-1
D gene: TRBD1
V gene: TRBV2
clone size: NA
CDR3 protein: CASTSTGVNTEAFF
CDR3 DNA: TGTGCCAGCACCTCGACAGGGGTTAACACTGAAGCTTTCTTT

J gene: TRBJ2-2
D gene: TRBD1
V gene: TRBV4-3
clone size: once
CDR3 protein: CASSQNSGTAYTGELFF
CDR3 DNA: TGCGCCAGCAGCCAAAACTCCGGGACAGCTTACACCGGGGAGCTGTTTTTT

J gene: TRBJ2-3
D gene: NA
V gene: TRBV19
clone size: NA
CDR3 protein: CASRNPAGAGTDTQYF
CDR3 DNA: TGTGCCAGTAGGAACCCCGCAGGGGCCGGCACAGATACGCAGTATTTT

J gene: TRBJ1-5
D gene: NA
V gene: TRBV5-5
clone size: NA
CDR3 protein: CASSDTGLGQPQHF
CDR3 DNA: TGTGCCAGCAGCGATACAGGGTTGGGTCAGCCCCAGCATTTT

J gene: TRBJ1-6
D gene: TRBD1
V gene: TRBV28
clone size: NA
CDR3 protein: CASRTGQGNGVHHF
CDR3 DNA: TGTGCCAGCAGGACCGGACAGGGTAACGGGGTCCACCACTTT

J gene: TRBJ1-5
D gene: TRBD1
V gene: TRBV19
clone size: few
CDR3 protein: CASRDRGTGNQPQHF
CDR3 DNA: TGTGCCAGTAGGGACAGGGGGACTGGCAATCAGCCCCAGCATTTT

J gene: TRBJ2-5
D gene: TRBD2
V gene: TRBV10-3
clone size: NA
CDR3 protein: CASRTGGGRSEGLKTQYF
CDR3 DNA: TGTGCCAGCCGTACTGGTGGCGGGAGGAGTGAGGGGTTAAAGACCCAGTACTTC

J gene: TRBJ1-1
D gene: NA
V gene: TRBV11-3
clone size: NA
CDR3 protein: CASSSTGSMNTEAFF
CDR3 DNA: TGTGCCAGCAGCTCTACAGGGAGCATGAACACTGAAGCTTTCTTT

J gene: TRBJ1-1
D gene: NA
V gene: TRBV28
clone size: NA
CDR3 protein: CASSLSPGKNTEAFF
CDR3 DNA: TGTGCCAGCAGTTTATCCCCGGGGAAGAACACTGAAGCTTTCTTT

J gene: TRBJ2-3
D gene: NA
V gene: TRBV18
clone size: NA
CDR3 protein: CASSPETGYSTDTQYF
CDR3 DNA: TGTGCCAGCTCACCAGAGACAGGTTATAGCACAGATACGCAGTATTTT

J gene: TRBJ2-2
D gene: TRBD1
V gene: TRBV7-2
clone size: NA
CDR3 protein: CASSSLRGQRIELFF
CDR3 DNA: TGTGCCAGCAGCTCACTTAGGGGACAGCGTATAGAGCTGTTTTTT

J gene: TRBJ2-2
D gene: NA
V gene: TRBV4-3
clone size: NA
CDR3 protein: CAGSQDHNTGELFF
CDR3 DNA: TGCGCCGGCAGCCAAGATCATAACACCGGGGAGCTGTTTTTT

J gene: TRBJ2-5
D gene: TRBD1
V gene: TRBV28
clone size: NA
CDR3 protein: CASSPQGTGWETQYF
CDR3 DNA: TGTGCCAGCAGTCCCCAGGGGACAGGGTGGGAGACCCAGTACTTC

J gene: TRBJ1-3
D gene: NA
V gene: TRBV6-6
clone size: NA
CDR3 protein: CASRPPGESGNTIYF
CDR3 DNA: TGTGCCAGCAGGCCCCCAGGGGAATCTGGAAACACCATATATTTT

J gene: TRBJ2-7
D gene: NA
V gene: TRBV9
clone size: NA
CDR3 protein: CASSPNIYEQYF
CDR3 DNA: TGTGCCAGCAGTCCCAACATATACGAGCAGTACTTC

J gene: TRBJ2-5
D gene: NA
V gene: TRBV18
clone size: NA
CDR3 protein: CASSPFMETQYF
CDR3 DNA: TGTGCCAGCTCACCTTTCATGGAGACCCAGTACTTC

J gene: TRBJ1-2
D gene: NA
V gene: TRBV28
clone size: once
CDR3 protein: CASSLVRGNYGYTF
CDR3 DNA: TGTGCCAGCAGTTTGGTTAGGGGGAACTATGGCTACACCTTC

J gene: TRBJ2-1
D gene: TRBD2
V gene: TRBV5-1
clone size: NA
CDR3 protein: CASSFSGTEQFF
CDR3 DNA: TGCGCCAGCAGCTTTAGCGGGACTGAGCAGTTCTTC

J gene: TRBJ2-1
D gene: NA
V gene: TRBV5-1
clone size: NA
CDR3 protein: CASSKSGQIPSSYNEQFF
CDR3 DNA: TGCGCCAGCAGCAAGAGCGGACAGATTCCTAGCTCCTACAATGAGCAGTTCTTC

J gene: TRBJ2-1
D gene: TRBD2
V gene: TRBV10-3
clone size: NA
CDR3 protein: CAISGSREGNEQFF
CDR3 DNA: TGTGCCATCAGTGGATCGAGGGAGGGTAATGAGCAGTTCTTC

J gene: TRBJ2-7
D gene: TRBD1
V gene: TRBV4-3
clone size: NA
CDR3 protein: CASSQEEPGQISYEQYF
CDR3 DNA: TGCGCCAGCAGCCAAGAAGAGCCGGGACAGATCTCCTACGAGCAGTACTTC